Following are 9 T cell receptor beta chains from one sample sequenced in a study of cytomegalovirus exposure and HLA in healthy donors. Both 60 Vbeta primers and 13 Jbeta primers went into the PCR. Sequencing used immunoSEQ multiplex PCR; TCRdb keeps in-frame clones, though not all of them. The sample holds roughly 120,000 clones, about 81% seen once. Sequences were obtained from PBMCs. The source is a man aged 40-49 years in good health and CMV-seronegative.

This clone was seen a few times. The chain links TRBV5-1 to TRBJ2-7, with 12 bases identical to TRBD1. The V gene end was trimmed by 5 bases and the J gene end by 10 bases; junction bases not matched to a gene: 4. The germline V gene encodes CDR1 SGHRS and CDR2 YFSETQ. CDR3 size: 12 residues. The CDR3, as DNA: TGCGCCAGCAGGGGGACAGGGGGCGGCCAGTACTTC. Its translation is CASRGTGGGQYF.

With respect to this clone: One end of the junction varies from germline; a read error may be responsible. The chain combines TRBV7-7 with TRBJ2-1; no clear D. Germline loops: CDR1 SSHAT, CDR2 FNYEAQ (reference sequence). This CDR3 has 15 residues. The CDR3 DNA sequence: TGTGCTAGCAGTACTACAAGCAGCTCCTTCAATGAGCAGTTCTTC. Translation: CASSTTSSSFNEQFF.

The chain links TRBV5-1 to TRBJ2-2; 7 bases map to TRBD2. Germline CDR1 is SGHRS and CDR2 is YFSETQ. The trim removed 3 bases at V and 7 bases at J, leaving 12 bases unmatched. The CDR3 runs to 16 residues. CDR3 amino acids: CASSSGRGAGIGELFF. The CDR3, as DNA: TGCGCCAGCAGCTCGGGGAGGGGAGCGGGCATCGGGGAGCTGTTTTTT.

This clone was seen a handful of times. The J gene is TRBJ2-2, the V gene TRBV18; 8 bases align to TRBD1. The CDR3 has 13 amino acids. Germline CDR1 and CDR2: KGHSH and LQKENI. V lost 5 bases to trimming and J lost 6 bases; unmatched junction nucleotides: 2. CDR3 loop: CASSEQGAGELFF. In nucleotides, the CDR3 is TGTGCCAGCTCAGAACAGGGGGCCGGGGAGCTGTTTTTT.

The chain recombines TRBV10-1 with TRBJ2-3; D unclear. V lost 8 bases and J 0 bases, leaving 9 bases between the germline ends. The germline CDR1 and CDR2 sequences are WNHNN and SYGVQD (reference sequence). The CDR3 is 13 amino acids. This CDR3 is CASAASSTDTQYF. The CDR3 coding sequence is TGCGCCAGCGCCGCGTCTAGCACAGATACGCAGTATTTT.

V usage is TRBV5-1 and J usage is TRBJ2-7; the match to TRBD1 covers 9 bases. J lost 5 bases, V lost 4 bases, and 10 bases had no gene match. The V gene's germline CDR1 is SGHRS and CDR2 YFSETQ. This CDR3 region has 15 residues. In DNA form, the CDR3 reads TGCGCCAGCAGCGGGGCGCAGGACAGGGGCCACGAGCAGTACTTC. It translates to CASSGAQDRGHEQYF.

This chain uses TRBV30 with TRBJ2-3, with D unresolved. The V end lost 2 bases, the J end lost 1 base, and 4 bases lay between the germline ends. There are 12 residues in the CDR3. CDR1 GTSNPN and CDR2 SVGIG come from the germline V gene (reference sequence). CDR3 DNA sequence: TGTGCCTGGAGTCCCGGCACAGATACGCAGTATTTT. Protein sequence: CAWSPGTDTQYF.

This rearrangement joins TRBV28 to TRBJ2-3; 8 bases map to TRBD1. The CDR3 totals 15 residues. Germline values: CDR1 MDHEN, CDR2 SYDVKM. V dropped 6 bases and J dropped 11; count of bases not matched to a gene: 16. The CDR3 DNA is TGTGCCAGCAGCAAACAGGGGGACTCCTCCTTTTGGCAGTATTTT. Protein product: CASSKQGDSSFWQYF. The full variable domain, in which reference TRBV28 and TRBJ2-3 provide the parts outside the CDR3, is DVKVTQSSRYLVKRTGEKVFLECVQDMDHENMFWYRQDPGLGLRLIYFSYDVKMKEKGDIPEGYSVSREKKERFSLILESASTNQTSMYLCASSKQGDSSFWQYFGPGTRLTVL.

J is TRBJ1-2 and V is TRBV4-3; the D gene is possibly TRBD1 (5 bases). The CDR3 runs to 14 residues. V shed 4 bases and J shed 6 bases, with 15 bases lying between them. Germline lookup yields CDR1 LGHNA and CDR2 YSLEER. The CDR3 loop is CASSPGLLTHGYTF. The CDR3 DNA reads as TGCGCCAGCAGCCCGGGACTTCTAACCCATGGCTACACCTTC.